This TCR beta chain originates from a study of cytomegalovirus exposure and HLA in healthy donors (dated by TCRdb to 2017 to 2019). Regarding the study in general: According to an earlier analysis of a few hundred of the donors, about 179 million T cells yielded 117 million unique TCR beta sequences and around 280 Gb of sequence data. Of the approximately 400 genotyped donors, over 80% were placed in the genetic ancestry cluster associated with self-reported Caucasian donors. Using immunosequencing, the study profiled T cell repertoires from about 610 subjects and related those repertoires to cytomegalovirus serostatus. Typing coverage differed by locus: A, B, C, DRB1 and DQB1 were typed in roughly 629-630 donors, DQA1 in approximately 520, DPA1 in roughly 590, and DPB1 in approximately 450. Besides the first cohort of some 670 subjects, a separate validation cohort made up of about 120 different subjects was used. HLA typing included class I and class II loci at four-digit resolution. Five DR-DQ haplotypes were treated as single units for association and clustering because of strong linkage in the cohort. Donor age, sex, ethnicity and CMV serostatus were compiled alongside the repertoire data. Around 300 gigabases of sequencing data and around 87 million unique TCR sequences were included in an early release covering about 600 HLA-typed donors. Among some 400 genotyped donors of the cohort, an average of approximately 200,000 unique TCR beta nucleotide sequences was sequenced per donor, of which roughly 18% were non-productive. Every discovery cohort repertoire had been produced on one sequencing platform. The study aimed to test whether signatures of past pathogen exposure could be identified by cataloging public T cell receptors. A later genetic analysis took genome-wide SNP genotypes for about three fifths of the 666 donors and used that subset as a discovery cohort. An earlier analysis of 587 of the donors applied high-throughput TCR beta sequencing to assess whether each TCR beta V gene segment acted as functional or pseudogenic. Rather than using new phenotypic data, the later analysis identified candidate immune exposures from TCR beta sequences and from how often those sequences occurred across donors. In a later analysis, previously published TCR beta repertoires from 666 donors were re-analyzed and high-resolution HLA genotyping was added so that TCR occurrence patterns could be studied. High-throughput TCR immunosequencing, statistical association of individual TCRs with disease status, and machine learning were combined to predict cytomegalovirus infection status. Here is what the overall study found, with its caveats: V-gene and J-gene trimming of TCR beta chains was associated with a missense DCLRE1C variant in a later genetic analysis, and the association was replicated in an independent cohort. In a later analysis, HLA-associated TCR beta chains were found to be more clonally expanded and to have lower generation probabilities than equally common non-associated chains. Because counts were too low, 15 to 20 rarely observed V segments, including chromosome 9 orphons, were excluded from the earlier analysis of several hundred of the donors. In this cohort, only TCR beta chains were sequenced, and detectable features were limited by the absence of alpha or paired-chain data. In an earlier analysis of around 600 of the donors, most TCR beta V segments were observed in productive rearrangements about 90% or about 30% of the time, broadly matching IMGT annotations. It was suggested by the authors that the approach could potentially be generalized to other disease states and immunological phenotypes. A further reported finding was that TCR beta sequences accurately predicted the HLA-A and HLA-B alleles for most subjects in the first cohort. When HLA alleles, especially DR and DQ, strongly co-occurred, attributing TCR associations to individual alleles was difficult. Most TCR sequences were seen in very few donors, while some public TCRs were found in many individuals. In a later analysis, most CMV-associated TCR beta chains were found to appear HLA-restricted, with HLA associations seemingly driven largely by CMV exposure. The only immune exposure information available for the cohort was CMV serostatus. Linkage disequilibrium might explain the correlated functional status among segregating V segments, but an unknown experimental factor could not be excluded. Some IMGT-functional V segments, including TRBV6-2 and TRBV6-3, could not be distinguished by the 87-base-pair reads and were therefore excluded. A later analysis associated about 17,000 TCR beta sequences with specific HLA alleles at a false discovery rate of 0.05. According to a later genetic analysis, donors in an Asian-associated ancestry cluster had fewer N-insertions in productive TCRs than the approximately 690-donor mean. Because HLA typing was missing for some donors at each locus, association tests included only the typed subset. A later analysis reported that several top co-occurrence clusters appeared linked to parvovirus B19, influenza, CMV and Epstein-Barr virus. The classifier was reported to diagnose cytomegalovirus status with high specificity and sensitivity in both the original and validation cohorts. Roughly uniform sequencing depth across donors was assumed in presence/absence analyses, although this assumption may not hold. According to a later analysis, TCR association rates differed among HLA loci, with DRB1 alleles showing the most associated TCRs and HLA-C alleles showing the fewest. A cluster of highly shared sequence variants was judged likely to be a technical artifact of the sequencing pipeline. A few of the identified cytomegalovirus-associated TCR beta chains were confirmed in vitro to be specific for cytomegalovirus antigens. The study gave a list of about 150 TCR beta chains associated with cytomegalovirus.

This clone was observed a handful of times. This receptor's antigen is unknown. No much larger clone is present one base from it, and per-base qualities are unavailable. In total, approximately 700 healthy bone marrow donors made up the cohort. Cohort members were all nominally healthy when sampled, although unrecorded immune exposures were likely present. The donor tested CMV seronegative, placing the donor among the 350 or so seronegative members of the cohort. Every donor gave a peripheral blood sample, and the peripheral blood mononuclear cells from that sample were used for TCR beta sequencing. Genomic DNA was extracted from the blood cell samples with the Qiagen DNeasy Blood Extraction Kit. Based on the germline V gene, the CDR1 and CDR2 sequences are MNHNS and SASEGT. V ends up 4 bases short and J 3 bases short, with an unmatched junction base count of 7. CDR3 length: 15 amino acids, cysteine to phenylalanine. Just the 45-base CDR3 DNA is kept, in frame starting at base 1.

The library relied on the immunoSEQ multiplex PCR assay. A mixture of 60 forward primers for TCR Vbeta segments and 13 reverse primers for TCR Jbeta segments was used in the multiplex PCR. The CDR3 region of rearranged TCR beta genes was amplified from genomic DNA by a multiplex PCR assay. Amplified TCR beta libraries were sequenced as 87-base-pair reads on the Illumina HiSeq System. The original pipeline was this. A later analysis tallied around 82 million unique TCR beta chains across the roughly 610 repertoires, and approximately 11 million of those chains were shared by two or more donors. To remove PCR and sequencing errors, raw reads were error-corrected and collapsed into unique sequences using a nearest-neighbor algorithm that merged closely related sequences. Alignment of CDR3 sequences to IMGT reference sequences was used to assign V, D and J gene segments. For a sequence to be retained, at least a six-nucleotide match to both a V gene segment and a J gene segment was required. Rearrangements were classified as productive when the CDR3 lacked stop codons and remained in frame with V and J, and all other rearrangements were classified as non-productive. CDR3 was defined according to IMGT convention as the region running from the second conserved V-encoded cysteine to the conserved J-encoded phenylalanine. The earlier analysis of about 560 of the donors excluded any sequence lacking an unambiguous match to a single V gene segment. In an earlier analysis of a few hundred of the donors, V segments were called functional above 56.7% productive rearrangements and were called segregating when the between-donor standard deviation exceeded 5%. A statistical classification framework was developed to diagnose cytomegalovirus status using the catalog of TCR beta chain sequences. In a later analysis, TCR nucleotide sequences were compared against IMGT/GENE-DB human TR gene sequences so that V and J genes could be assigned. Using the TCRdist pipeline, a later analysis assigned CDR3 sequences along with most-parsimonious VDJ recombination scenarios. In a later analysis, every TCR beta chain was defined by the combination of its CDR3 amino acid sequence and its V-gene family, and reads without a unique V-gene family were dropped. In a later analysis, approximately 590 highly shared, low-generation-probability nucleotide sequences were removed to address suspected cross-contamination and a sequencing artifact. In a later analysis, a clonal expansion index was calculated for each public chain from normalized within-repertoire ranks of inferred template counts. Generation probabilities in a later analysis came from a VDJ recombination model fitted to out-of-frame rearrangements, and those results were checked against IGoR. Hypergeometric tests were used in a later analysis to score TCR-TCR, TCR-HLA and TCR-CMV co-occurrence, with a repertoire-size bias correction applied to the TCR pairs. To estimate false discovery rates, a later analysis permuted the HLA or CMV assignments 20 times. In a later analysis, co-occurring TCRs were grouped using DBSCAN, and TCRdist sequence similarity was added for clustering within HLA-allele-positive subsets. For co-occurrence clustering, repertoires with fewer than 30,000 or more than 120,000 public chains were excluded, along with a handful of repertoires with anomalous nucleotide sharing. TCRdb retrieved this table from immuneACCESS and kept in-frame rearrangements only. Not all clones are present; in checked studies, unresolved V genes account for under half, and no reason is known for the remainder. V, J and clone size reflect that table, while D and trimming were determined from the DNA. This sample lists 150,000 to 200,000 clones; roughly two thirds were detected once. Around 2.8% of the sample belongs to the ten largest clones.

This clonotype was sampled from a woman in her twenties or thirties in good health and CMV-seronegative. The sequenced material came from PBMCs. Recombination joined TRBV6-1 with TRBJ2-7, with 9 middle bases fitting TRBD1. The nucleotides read TGTGCCAGCAGTGGACCGGCGGGACAGGGCTACGAGCAGTACTTC. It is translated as CASSGPAGQGYEQYF.